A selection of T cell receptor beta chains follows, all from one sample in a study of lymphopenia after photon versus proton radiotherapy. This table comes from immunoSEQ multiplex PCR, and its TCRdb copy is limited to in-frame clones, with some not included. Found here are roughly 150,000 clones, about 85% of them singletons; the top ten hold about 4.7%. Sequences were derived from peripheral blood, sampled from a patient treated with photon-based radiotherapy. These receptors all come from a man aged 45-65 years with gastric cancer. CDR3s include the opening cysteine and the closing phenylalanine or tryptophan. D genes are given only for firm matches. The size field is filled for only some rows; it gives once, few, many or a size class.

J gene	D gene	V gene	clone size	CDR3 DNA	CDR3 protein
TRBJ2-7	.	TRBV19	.	TGTGCCAGTAGTATAAGCTACCTCTACGAGCAGTACTTC	CASSISYLYEQYF
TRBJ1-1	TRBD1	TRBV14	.	TGTGCCAGCAGGGGACAGGGTATTACTGAAGCTTTCTTT	CASRGQGITEAFF
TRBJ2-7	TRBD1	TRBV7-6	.	TGTGCCAGCAGCTTAGCGGGACAGTTCTACGAGCAGTACTTC	CASSLAGQFYEQYF
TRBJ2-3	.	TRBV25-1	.	TGTGCCAGCTCCCGTGGCCCCCGGGGCACAGATACGCAGTATTTT	CASSRGPRGTDTQYF
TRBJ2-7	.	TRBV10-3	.	TGTGCCATCAGTGAGTATGTGAGGCCCTACGAGCAGTACTTC	CAISEYVRPYEQYF
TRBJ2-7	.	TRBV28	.	TGTGCCAGCACGGCGGAGGACCACGAGCAGTACTTC	CASTAEDHEQYF
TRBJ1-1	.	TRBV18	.	TGTGCCACCTTTATTATGATGAACACTGAAGCTTTCTTT	CATFIMMNTEAFF
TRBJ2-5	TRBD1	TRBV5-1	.	TGCGCCAGCAGCTTTCAGGACAGGGGTGGGGAGACCCAGTACTTC	CASSFQDRGGETQYF
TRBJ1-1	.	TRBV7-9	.	TGTGCCAGCAGCTTAGCGCGAGGGGGGGACACTGAAGCTTTCTTT	CASSLARGGDTEAFF
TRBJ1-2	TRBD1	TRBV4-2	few	TGTGCCAGCAGCCCAACCGGGACAGGGCAATATGGCTACACCTTC	CASSPTGTGQYGYTF
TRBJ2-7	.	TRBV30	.	TGTGCCTGGAGTGTATCCGGGTTCGACGAGCAGTACTTC	CAWSVSGFDEQYF
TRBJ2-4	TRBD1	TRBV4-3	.	TGCGCCAGCAGCCAAAACAGGGGCGTCGGAAACATTCAGTACTTC	CASSQNRGVGNIQYF
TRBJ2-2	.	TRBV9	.	TGTGCCAGCAGCGTAAAGCGACTCACCGGGGAGCTGTTTTTT	CASSVKRLTGELFF
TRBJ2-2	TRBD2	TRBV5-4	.	TGTGCCAGCAGCCCGACTAGCGGGAGCGGCACCGGGGAGCTGTTTTTT	CASSPTSGSGTGELFF
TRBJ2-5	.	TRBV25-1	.	TGTGCCAGCAACGGACGAGGGGCCGGAGAGACCCAGTACTTC	CASNGRGAGETQYF